This entry lists 8 T cell receptor beta chains sequenced from one sample in a study of CD8 T cells in Susac syndrome. When the RNA was reverse transcribed, random hexamers were used with an input of roughly 0.45 to 1 ug. TCRdb re-called the immunoSEQ multiplex PCR reads through MiXCR, storing one row per CDR3 protein. The sample shows 150,000 to 200,000 distinct CDR3 sequences, around 94% of them seen only once. Sequencing was performed on CD4+ T cells from PBMCs. These receptor sequences come from a human donor in good health.

The chain joins TRBV4-3 to TRBJ2-3; 7 bases align to TRBD1. The junction had 6 bases not matched to a gene; V was cut back by 2 bases and J by 4 bases. Germline lookup yields CDR1 LGHNA and CDR2 YSLEER. This CDR3 comprises 15 residues. The DNA of the CDR3 is TGCGCCAGCAGCCAAACAAGACAGGGTCCAGATACGCAGTATTTT. It translates to CASSQTRQGPDTQYF.

The rearrangement links TRBV4-3 to TRBJ2-3; 9 bases are shared with TRBD2. Trimming cost V 0 bases and J 7 bases; bases outside gene matches: 5. Germline V gene lookup returns CDR1 LGHNA and CDR2 YSLEER. The CDR3 covers 15 residues. The CDR3 spells CASSQDSSGGNTQYF. Here the CDR3 DNA reads TGCGCCAGCAGCCAAGACTCCAGCGGGGGGAATACGCAGTATTTT.

The chain combines TRBV29-1 with TRBJ1-2; possibly TRBD1 for D (5 bases). Deletions cut 4 bases from V and 0 bases from J, with 9 bases between. Germline CDR1 and CDR2: SQVTM and ANQGSEA. The CDR3 runs 13 residues. The CDR3: CSVGQGTNYGYTF. The CDR3 coding sequence is TGCAGCGTTGGGCAGGGAACTAACTATGGCTACACCTTC.

In this sample, this clonotype turned up a few times. The chain employs TRBV13 and TRBJ1-6; the D gene is possibly TRBD1 (5 bases). This CDR3 contains 13 residues. CDR1 PRHDT and CDR2 FYEKMQ come from the germline V gene (reference sequence). The V gene lost 9 bases and the J gene lost 7 bases, with 13 bases spanning the gap. CDR3 in DNA: TGTGCCAGTAGTTTGGGACCCAATTCACCCCTCCACTTT. This encodes CASSLGPNSPLHF.

The rearrangement uses TRBV29-1 and TRBJ2-3; D is undetermined. V gave up 1 base and J gave up 3 bases, with 11 bases separating them. CDR3 length: 14 amino acids. CDR1 is SQVTM and CDR2 is ANQGSEA in the germline V gene. The CDR3 bases are TGCAGCGTTGAAGGTCGGTTCTCGACAGATACGCAGTATTTT. It specifies CSVEGRFSTDTQYF.

The chain carries TRBV30 and TRBJ2-7; 7 bases match TRBD1. The CDR3 spans 15 residues. From germline, CDR1 is GTSNPN and CDR2 SVGIG (reference sequence). J lost 2 bases, V lost 0 bases, and 7 bases had no gene match. CDR3 nucleotides: TGTGCCTGGAGTGTACTAGGACAGGCCGCCTACGAGCAGTACTTC. The encoded protein is CAWSVLGQAAYEQYF.

The chain employs TRBV9 and TRBJ2-5; no reliable D call. The CDR3 runs 15 residues. CDR1 is SGDLS and CDR2 is YYNGEE in the germline V gene. Deletions cut 0 bases from V and 4 bases from J, with 13 bases between. CDR3 in DNA: TGTGCCAGCAGCGTAGGGCTCAACAAGGGAGAGACCCAGTACTTC. Translating gives CASSVGLNKGETQYF.

J is TRBJ1-1 and V is TRBV7-2; tentative D call: TRBD1 (5 bases). The germline CDR1 and CDR2 sequences are SGHTA and FQGNSA. This CDR3 spans 15 amino acids. V dropped 7 bases and J dropped 1 base, with 16 bases sitting between them. CDR3 nucleotide sequence: TGTGCCAGCATCAACCAATGGGGGGAGAACACTGAAGCTTTCTTT. It is translated as CASINQWGENTEAFF.